This T cell receptor beta chain was identified in a study of cytomegalovirus exposure and HLA in healthy donors. The PCR was carried out with 60 Vbeta primers and 13 Jbeta primers. TCRdb's copy holds only in-frame clones and misses some; the assay was immunoSEQ multiplex PCR. This sample's table reports almost 45,000 clones. The CDR3 sequence is 14 residues long. The junction had 7 bases not matched to a gene; V was cut back by 5 bases and J by 5 bases. In germline, CDR1 is LNHDA, CDR2 SQIVND (reference sequence). The source of this sequence is a male donor in good health and CMV-seronegative. This sequence joins TRBV19 and TRBJ2-5, with 8 bases that match TRBD2. The sequenced sample was PBMCs. The CDR3 spells CASSRTSSLETQYF. In DNA form, the CDR3 reads TGTGCCAGTAGTCGGACTAGCAGCTTGGAGACCCAGTACTTC. Filled out from reference TRBV19 and TRBJ2-5, the complete variable domain reads DGGITQSPKYLFRKEGQNVTLSCEQNLNHDAMYWYRQDPGQGLRLIYYSQIVNDFQKGDIAEGYSVSREKKESFPLTVTSAQKNPTAFYLCASSRTSSLETQYFGPGTRLLVL.